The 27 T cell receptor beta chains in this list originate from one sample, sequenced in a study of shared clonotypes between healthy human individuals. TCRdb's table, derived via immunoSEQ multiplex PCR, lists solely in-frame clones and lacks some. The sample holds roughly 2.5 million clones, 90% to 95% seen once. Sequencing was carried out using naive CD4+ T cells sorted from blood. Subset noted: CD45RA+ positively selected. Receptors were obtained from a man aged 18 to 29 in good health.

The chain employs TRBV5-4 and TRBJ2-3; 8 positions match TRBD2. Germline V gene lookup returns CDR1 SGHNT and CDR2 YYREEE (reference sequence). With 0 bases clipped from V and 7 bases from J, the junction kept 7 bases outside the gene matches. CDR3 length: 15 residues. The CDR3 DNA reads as TGTGCCAGCAGCTTGGTGCGGGGGGCTGTTAATACGCAGTATTTT. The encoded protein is CASSLVRGAVNTQYF.

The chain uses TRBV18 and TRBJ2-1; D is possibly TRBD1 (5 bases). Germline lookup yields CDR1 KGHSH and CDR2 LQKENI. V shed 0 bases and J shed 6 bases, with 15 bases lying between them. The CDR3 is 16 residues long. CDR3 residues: CASSPPMGQGANEQFF. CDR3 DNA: TGTGCCAGCTCACCACCTATGGGTCAGGGCGCCAATGAGCAGTTCTTC.

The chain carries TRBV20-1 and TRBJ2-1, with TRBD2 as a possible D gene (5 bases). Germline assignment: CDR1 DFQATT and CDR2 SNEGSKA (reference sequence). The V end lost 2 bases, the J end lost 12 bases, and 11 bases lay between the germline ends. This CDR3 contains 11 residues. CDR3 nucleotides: TGCAGTGCTAGAAACGGGATTTGGCAGTTCTTC. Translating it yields CSARNGIWQFF.

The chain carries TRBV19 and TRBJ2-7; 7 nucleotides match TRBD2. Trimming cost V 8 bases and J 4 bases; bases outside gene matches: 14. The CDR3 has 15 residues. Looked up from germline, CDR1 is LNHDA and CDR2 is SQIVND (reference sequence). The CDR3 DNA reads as TGTGCCAGTCAAAATCTGGTAAGCGGGAAGTACGAGCAGTACTTC. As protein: CASQNLVSGKYEQYF.

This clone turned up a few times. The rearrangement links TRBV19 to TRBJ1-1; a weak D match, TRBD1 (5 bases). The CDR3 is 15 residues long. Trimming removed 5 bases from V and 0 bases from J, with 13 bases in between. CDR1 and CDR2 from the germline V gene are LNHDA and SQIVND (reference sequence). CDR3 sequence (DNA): TGTGCCAGTAGTTACCCGGGACTGATGAACACTGAAGCTTTCTTT. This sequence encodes CASSYPGLMNTEAFF.

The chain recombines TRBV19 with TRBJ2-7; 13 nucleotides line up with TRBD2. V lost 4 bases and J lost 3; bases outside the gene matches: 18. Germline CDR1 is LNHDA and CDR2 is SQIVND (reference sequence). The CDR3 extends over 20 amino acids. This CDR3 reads CASSTGKIPGLAGQSYEQYF. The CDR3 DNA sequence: TGTGCCAGTAGTACGGGGAAGATACCGGGACTAGCGGGACAAAGCTACGAGCAGTACTTC.

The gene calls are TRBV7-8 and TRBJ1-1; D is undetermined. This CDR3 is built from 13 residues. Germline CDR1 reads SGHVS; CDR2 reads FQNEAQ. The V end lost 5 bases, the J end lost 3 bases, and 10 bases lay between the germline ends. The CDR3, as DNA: TGTGCCAGCAGCCCCCCGTCCGACACTGAAGCTTTCTTT. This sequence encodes CASSPPSDTEAFF. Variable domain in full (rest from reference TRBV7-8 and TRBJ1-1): GAGVSQSPRYKVAKRGQDVALRCDPISGHVSLFWYQQALGQGPEFLTYFQNEAQLDKSGLPSDRFFAERPEGSVSTLKIQRTQQEDSAVYLCASSPPSDTEAFFGQGTRLTVV.

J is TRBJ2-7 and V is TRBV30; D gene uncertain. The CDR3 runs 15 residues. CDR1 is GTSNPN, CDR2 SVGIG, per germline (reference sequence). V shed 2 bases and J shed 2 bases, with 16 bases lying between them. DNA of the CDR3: TGTGCCTGGAGTTCACCCCGGACGGCTACCTACGAGCAGTACTTC. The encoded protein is CAWSSPRTATYEQYF.

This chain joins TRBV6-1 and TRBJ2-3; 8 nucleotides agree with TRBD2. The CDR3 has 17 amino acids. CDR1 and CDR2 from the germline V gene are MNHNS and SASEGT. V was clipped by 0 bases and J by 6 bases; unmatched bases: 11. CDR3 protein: CASSEALPPSGHDTQYF. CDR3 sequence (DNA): TGTGCCAGCAGTGAAGCGCTCCCGCCTAGCGGGCACGATACGCAGTATTTT.

The CDR3 DNA follows: TGTGCCAGCAGCTTAGTACTCGGGAGCCCCAACTATGGCTACACCTTC. Its protein product is CASSLVLGSPNYGYTF. The chain joins TRBV7-2 to TRBJ1-2; D is unresolved. CDR1 and CDR2 from the germline V gene are SGHTA and FQGNSA. Trimming took off 1 base at V and 2 bases at J, with 14 bases between the two ends. The length of the CDR3 is 16 residues.

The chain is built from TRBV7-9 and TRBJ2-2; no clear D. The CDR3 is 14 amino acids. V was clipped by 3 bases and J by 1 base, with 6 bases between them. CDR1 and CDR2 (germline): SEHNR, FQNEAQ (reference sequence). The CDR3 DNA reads TGTGCCAGCAGCTTCCAGGAGAACACCGGGGAGCTGTTTTTT. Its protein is CASSFQENTGELFF.

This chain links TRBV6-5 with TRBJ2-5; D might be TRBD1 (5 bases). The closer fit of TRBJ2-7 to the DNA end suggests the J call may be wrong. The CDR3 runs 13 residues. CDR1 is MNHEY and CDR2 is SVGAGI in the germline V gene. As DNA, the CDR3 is TGTGCCAGCAGAGGGGCGAGAAGGAACGAGCAGTACTTC. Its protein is CASRGARRNEQYF.

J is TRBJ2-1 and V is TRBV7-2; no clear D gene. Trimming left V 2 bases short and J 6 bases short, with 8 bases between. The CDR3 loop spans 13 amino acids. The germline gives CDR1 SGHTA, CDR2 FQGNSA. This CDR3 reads CASSLQQLNEQFF. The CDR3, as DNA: TGTGCCAGCAGCTTACAGCAACTCAATGAGCAGTTCTTC.

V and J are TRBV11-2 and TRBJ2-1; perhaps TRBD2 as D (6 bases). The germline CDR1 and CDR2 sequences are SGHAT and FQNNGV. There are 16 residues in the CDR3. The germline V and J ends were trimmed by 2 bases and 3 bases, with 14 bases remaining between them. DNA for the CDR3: TGTGCCAGCAGCTTAAGGGCGGGAAGCGGCTACAATGAGCAGTTCTTC. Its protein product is CASSLRAGSGYNEQFF.

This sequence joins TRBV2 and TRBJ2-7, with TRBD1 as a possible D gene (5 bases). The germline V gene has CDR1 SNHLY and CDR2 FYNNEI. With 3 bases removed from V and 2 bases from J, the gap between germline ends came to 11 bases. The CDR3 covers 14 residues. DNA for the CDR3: TGTGCCAGCAGTGATCAAGGGGCTACCTACGAGCAGTACTTC. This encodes CASSDQGATYEQYF.

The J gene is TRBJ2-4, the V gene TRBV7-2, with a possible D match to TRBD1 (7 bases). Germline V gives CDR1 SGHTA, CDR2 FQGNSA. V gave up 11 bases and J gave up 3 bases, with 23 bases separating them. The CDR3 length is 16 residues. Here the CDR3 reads CAVRLSQGGGKNIQYF. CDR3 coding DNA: TGTGCCGTGCGGCTGTCCCAGGGGGGTGGCAAAAACATTCAGTACTTC.

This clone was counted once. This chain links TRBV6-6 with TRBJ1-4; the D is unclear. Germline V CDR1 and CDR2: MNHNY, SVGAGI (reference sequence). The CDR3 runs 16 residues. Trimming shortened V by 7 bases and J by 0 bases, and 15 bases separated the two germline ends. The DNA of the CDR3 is TGTGCCAGCAACCCAGGTGGGAGGACAACTAATGAAAAACTGTTTTTT. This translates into CASNPGGRTTNEKLFF.

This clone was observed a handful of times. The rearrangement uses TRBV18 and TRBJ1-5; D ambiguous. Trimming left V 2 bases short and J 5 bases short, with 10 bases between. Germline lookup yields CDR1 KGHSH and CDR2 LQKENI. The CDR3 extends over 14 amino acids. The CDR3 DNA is TGTGCCAGCTCACCAAGGGTAGACGATCAGCCCCAGCATTTT. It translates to CASSPRVDDQPQHF.

DNA for the CDR3: TGCGCCAGCAGCCGTTCCGGGACTAGCACAGATACGCAGTATTTT. It specifies CASSRSGTSTDTQYF. The V and J genes are TRBV5-1 and TRBJ2-3, with D possibly matching TRBD2 (6 bases). CDR1 is SGHRS and CDR2 is YFSETQ in the germline V gene. The CDR3 extends over 15 amino acids. The ends were cut back, 4 bases at V and 0 bases at J, with 12 bases in the middle.

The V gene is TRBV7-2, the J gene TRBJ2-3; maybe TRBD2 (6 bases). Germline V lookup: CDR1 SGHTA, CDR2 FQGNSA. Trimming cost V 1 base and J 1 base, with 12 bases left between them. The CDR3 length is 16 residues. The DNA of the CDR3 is TGTGCCAGCAGCTTAGGGGGGGTAGCGGGCACAGATACGCAGTATTTT. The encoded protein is CASSLGGVAGTDTQYF.

CDR3 nucleotides: TGTGCTAGTGGTTTTGAACCCGGGACAATATCCTACAATGAGCAGTTCTTC. It encodes CASGFEPGTISYNEQFF. The rearrangement uses TRBV12-5 and TRBJ2-1; TRBD1 might be the D (6 bases). The germline V gene encodes CDR1 LGHNT and CDR2 FRNRAP. Trimming pared 3 bases from V and 1 base from J, leaving 16 bases between. This CDR3 is built from 17 residues.

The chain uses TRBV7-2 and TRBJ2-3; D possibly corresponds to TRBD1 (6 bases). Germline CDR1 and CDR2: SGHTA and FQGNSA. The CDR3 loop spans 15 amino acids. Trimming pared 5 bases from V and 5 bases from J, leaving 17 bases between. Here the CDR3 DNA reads TGTGCCAGCAGCCTCCCTGAGCAGGGGAAAGATACGCAGTATTTT. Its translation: CASSLPEQGKDTQYF.

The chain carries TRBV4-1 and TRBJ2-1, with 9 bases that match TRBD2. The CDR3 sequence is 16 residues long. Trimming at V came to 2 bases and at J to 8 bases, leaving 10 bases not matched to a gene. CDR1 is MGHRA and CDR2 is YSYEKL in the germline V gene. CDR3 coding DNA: TGCGCCAGCAGCCAACCCCTTAGCGGGAGAAAGGATGAGCAGTTCTTC. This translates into CASSQPLSGRKDEQFF.

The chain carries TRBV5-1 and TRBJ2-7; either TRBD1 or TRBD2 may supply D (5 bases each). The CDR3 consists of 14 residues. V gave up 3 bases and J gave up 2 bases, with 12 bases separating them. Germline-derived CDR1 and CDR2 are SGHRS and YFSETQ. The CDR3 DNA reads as TGCGCCAGCAGCTGGGGGTCGGGCCCCTACGAGCAGTACTTC. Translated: CASSWGSGPYEQYF.

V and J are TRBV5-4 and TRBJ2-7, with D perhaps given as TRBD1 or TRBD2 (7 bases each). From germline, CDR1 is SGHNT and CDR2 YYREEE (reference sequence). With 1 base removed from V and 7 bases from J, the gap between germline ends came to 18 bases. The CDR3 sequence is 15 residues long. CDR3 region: CASSLLGEGAGEQYF. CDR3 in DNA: TGTGCCAGCAGCTTGCTCGGGGAGGGGGCCGGGGAGCAGTACTTC.

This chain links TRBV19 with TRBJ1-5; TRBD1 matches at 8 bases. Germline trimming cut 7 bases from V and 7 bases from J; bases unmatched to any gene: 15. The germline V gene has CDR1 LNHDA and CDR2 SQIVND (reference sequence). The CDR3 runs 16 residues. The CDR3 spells CASIPGGGQVGQPQHF. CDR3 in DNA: TGTGCCAGTATACCAGGTGGGGGACAGGTGGGGCAGCCCCAGCATTTT.

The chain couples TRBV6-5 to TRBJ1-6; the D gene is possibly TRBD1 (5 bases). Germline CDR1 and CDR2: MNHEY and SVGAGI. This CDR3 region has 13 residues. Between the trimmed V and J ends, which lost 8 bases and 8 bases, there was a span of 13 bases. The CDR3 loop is CASFQGIHSPLHF. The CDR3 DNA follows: TGTGCCAGCTTCCAGGGCATCCATTCACCCCTCCACTTT.